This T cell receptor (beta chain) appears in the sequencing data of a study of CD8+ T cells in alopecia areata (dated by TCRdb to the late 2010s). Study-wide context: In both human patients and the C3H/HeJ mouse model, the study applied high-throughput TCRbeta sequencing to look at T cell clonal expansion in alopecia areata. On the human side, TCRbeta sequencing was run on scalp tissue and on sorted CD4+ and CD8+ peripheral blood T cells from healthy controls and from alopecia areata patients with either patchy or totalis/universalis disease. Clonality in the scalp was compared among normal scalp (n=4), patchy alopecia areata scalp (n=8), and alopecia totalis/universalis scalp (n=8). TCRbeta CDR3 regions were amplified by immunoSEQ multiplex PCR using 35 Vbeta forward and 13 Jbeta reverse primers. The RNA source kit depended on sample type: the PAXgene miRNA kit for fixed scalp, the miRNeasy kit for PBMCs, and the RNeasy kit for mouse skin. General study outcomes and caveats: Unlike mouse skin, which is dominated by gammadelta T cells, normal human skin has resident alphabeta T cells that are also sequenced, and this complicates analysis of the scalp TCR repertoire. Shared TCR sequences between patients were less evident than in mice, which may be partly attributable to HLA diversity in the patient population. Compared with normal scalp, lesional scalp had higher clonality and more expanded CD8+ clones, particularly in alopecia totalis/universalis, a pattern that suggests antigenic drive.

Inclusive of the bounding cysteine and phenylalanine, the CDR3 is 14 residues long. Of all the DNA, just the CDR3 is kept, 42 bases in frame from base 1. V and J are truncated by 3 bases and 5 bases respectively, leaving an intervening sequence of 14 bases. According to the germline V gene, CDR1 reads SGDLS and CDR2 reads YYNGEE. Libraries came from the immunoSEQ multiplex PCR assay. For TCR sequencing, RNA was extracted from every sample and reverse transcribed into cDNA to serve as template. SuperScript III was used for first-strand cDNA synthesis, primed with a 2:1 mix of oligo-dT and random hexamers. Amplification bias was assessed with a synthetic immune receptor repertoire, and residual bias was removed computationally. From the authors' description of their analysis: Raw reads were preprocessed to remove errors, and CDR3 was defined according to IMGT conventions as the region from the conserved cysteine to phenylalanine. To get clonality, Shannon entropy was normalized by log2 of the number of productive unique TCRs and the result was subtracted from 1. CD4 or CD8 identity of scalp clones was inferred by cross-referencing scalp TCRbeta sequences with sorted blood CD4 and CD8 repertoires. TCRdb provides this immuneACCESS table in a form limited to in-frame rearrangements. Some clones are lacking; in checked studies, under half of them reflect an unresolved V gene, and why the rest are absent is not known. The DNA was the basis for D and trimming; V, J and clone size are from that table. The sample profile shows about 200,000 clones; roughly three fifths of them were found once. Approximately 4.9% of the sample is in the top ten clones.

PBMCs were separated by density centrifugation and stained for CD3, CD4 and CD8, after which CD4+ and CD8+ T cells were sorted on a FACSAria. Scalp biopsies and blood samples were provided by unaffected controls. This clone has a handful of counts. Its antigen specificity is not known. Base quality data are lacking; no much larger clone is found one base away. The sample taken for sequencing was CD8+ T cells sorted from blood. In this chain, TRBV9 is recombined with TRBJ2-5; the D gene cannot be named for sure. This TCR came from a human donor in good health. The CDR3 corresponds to CASSAYALGETQYF. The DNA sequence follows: TGTGCCAGCAGCGCTTACGCCCTCGGGGAGACCCAGTACTTC.